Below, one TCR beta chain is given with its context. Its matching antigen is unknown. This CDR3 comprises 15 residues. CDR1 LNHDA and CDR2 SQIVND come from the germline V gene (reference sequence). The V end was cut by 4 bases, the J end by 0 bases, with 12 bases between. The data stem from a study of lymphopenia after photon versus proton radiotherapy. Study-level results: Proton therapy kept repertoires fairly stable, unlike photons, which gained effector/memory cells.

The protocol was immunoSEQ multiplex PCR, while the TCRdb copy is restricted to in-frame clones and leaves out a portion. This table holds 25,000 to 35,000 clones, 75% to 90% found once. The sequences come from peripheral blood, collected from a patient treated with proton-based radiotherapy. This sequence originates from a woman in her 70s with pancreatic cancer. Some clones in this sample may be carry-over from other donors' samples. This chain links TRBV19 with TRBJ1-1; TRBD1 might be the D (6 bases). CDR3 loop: CASSTSDRMNTEAFF. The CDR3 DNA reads TGTGCCAGTAGTACCTCAGACAGGATGAACACTGAAGCTTTCTTT.